This T cell receptor (beta chain) was captured by sequencing in a study of cytomegalovirus exposure and HLA in healthy donors. Study-wide results and limits: Most TCRs appeared rarely, but some public TCRs recurred in many donors. Presence/absence analyses assumed roughly uniform sequencing depth across donors. The classifier reportedly diagnosed cytomegalovirus status with high sensitivity and specificity.

This CDR3 has 16 amino acids. Looked up from germline, CDR1 is PRHDT and CDR2 is FYEKMQ (reference sequence). Trimming cost V 5 bases and J 1 base; bases outside gene matches: 3. To note about this clone: Its antigen is unknown.

With 60 Vbeta and 13 Jbeta primers, the PCR was carried out. Here immunoSEQ multiplex PCR was the method, and the copy in TCRdb shows in-frame clones only, minus some. The table records about 120,000 clones, 65% to 80% of them present only once. The rearrangement links TRBV13 to TRBJ2-3; 13 bases are shared with TRBD2. The sequencing input was PBMCs. The receptor's source is a man in his thirties or forties in good health and CMV-seropositive. The CDR3 is CASSELAGGRTDTQYF. The CDR3 coding sequence is TGTGCCAGCAGCGAACTAGCGGGGGGGCGCACAGATACGCAGTATTTT.